A selection of T cell receptor beta chains follows, all from one sample in a study of control samples from healthy donors and cancer patients. Some clones are missing from TCRdb's copy, which holds only in-frame ones; the method was immunoSEQ multiplex PCR. The sample includes 130,000 to 150,000 clones, over 85% seen only once; the top ten take more than 5%. Sequenced input: blood. These receptors originate from a man in his late teens or twenties in good health. CDR3s include the opening cysteine and the closing phenylalanine or tryptophan. The order of the fields is V gene, CDR3 protein.

>TRBV5-1
CASSSTTSQETQYF
>TRBV27
CASSLLAGEWYEQFF
>TRBV10-1
CAVTGTTGNEQFF
>TRBV10-3
CATQTGDDYGYTF
>TRBV9
CASSVDSYGYTF
>TRBV5-6
CASSRGQGSSNQPQHF
>TRBV27
CASSHGGGYNEQFF
>TRBV12-3/TRBV12-4
CASSLEGEQYF
>TRBV4-2
CASSQDRGQAPQGYTF
>TRBV18
CASSGDRNTEAFF
>TRBV4-3
CASSQDLGGMTYNEQFF
>TRBV15
CATRQVPNYGYTF
>TRBV7-9
CASTEGGRETQYF
>TRBV5-1
CASSLSQVGQETQYF
>TRBV6-5
CASKQRWNEKLFF
>TRBV5-6
CASSWGTNQPQHF
>TRBV12-3/TRBV12-4
CASSLGEKLFF
>TRBV19
CASSIAWGGPLYEQYF
>TRBV28
CASSLLLAGGTGELFF
>TRBV25-1
CASVGPGAYSNYGYTF
>TRBV5-4
CASSIGANVLTF
>TRBV7-9
CASSLMGSVRDGYTF
>TRBV6-5
CASSRGGWTEAFF
>TRBV28
CASSLGPRTERPYNEQFF
>TRBV30
CACPYRGVNTEAFF
>TRBV6-1
CASSDFLGNTEAFF
>TRBV7-6
CASSSTDTYEQYF
>TRBV30
CAWSVGDPSSGNTIYF
>TRBV6-6
CASSLGTGAGANVLTF
>TRBV19
CASKTGRESYGYTF
>TRBV5-8
CASSLTFYEQYF
>TRBV4-3
CASSQRGGVGPQETQYF
>TRBV19
CASSISPGANTGELFF
>TRBV9
CASSSRAAYDTEAFF
>TRBV16
CASSQSGRDTQYF